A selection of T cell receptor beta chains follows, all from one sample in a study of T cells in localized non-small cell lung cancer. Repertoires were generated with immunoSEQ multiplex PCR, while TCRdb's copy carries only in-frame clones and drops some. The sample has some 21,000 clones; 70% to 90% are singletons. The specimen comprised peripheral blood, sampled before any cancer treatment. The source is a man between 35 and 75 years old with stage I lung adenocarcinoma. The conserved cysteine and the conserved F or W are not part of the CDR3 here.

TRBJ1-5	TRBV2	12	ASRQGISNQPQH
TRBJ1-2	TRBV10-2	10	ASSGNMGGYT
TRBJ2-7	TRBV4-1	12	ASSQGDRAYEQY
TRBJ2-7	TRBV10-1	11	ASSEYRGSAQY
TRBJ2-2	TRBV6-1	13	ASERRDRGARELF
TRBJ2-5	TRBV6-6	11	ASRWTGQETQY
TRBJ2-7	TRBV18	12	ASSPRDGSYEQY
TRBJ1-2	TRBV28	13	ASRSRSALVYGYT
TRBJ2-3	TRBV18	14	ASSPVGGQNTDTQY
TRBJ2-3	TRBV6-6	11	ASSYISGDTQY
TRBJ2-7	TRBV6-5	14	ASSYRSSGLSYEQY
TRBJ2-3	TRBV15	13	ATSTAGGPWDTQY
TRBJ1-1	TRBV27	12	ASSTGQTNTEAF
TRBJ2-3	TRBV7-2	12	ASSLPPATDTQY
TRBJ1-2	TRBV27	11	ASSFTVLGGYT
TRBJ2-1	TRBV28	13	ASTSDSGRRNEQF
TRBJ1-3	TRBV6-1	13	ASNPSGGSGNTIY
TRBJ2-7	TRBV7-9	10	ASSLFPYEQY
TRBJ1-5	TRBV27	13	ASRPAGRGDQPQH
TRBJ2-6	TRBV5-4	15	ASSLRATSSGANVLT
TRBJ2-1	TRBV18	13	ASSVQSGSNNEQF
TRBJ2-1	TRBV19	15	ASSIDRVTPSYNEQF
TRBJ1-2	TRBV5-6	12	ASSPKGARGGYT
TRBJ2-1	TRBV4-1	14	ASSQEAGVISDEQF
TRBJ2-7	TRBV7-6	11	ASRGGGSYEQY
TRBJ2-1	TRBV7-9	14	ASSFPKTSSYNEQF
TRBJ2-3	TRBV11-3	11	ASSPPGGDTQY
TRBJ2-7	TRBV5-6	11	ASSFRGGDEQY
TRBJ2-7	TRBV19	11	ASGSSGSYEQY
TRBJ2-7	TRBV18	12	ASSPGGLLGEQY
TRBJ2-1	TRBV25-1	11	ASRIQGFGEQF
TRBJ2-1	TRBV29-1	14	SVEGGAGEVGNEQF
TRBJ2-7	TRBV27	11	ASSLTGTYEQY
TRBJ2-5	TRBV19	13	ASKGPGQGRETQY
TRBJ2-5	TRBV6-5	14	ASSYSGLAGGETQY
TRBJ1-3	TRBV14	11	ASSHDRVGTIY
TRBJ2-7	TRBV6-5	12	ASSPGPADRAQY
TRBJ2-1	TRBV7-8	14	ASSSPLGGAYNEQF
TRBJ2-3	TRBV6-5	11	ASSYGSSDTQY
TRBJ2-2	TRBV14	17	ASSRTTLGQVSYTGELF
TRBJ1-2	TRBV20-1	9	SAVTVGGYT
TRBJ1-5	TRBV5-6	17	ASSSGQRGEWGGNQPQH
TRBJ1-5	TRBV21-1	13	ASSKDQTAIQPQH
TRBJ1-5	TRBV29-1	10	SVMDGNQPQH
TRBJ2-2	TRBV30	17	AEHCRRDREQTETGELF
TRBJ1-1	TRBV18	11	ASSLLQGTEAF
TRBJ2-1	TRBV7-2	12	ASSLGLEYNEQF
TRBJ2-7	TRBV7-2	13	ASSLNGLAGNEQY
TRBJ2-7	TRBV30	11	AWSGQAMYEQY